These 30 T cell receptor beta chains originate from one sample sequenced in a study of T cells after yellow fever vaccination. Via MiXCR, TCRdb re-called the 5' RACE reads, giving one row per CDR3 protein. The sample carries hundreds of thousands of distinct CDR3 sequences, roughly 8.7% recorded once. This specimen was CD4+ T cells sorted from PBMCs, taken 5 days after the yellow fever booster vaccination. All receptors derive from a man younger than 35 who received the YFV17D yellow fever vaccine.

The rearrangement links TRBV18 to TRBJ2-5, with 7 bases fitting TRBD1. The CDR3 extends over 15 amino acids. The germline V gene encodes CDR1 KGHSH and CDR2 LQKENI. The V segment lost 0 bases and the J segment 4 bases; nucleotides outside the gene matches: 5. CDR3 protein: CASSPPTGAGETQYF. CDR3 coding DNA: TGTGCCAGCTCACCACCCACAGGGGCAGGAGAGACCCAGTACTTC.

This clonotype was counted at least ten times. The chain links TRBV5-1 to TRBJ2-1; 10 bases fit TRBD2. Looked up from germline, CDR1 is SGHRS and CDR2 is YFSETQ. The CDR3 totals 16 residues. The junction had 6 bases not matched to a gene; V was cut back by 1 base and J by 5 bases. In nucleotides, the CDR3 is TGCGCCAGCAGCTTGACCCCCAGCGGGGGGGACAATGAGCAGTTCTTC. It encodes CASSLTPSGGDNEQFF.

This clonotype has at least ten counts. CDR3 bases: TGTGCCAGCAGCCCACGGGGTGCGGGGACTAGCACAGATACGCAGTATTTT. This encodes CASSPRGAGTSTDTQYF. This chain joins TRBV7-2 and TRBJ2-3, with a tentative D call TRBD2 (6 bases). Trimming pared 5 bases from V and 0 bases from J, leaving 18 bases between. Germline lookup yields CDR1 SGHTA and CDR2 FQGNSA. The CDR3 spans 17 residues.

Ten or more counts support this clonotype. The rearrangement links TRBV10-2 to TRBJ2-5, with a weak D call TRBD2 (6 bases). Trimming left V 2 bases short and J 0 bases short, with 16 bases between. Per the germline V gene, CDR1 is WSHSY and CDR2 is SAAADI. CDR3 length equals 17 residues. CDR3 residues: CASSEGSGWGDQETQYF. For the CDR3, the DNA is TGCGCCAGCAGTGAGGGGTCCGGATGGGGGGACCAAGAGACCCAGTACTTC.

The chain couples TRBV6-6 to TRBJ2-1, with 9 nucleotides matching TRBD1. CDR1 is MNHNY and CDR2 is SVGAGI in the germline V gene (reference sequence). This CDR3 has 15 residues. Losses at the gene ends were 2 bases for V and 9 bases for J; bases not matched to a gene: 8. The CDR3 spells CASSYRGQGRSEQFF. DNA for the CDR3: TGTGCCAGCAGTTACAGGGGACAGGGAAGAAGTGAGCAGTTCTTC.

The sample holds many counts of this clonotype. V and J are TRBV6-1 and TRBJ1-2; TRBD1 agrees at 7 bases. The V and J ends lost 0 bases and 2 bases, in that order; junction bases with no gene match: 3. The length of the CDR3 is 15 residues. The germline V gene encodes CDR1 MNHNS and CDR2 SASEGT. CDR3 protein: CASSEATGPNYGYTF. DNA of the CDR3: TGTGCCAGCAGTGAAGCGACAGGGCCCAACTATGGCTACACCTTC.

As regards this clonotype: It is unclear where the CDR3 begins or ends on the DNA, so no DNA is shown, and the CDR3 is as TCRdb lists it. The chain links TRBV4-2 to TRBJ2-2; the D call in the table, TRBD2, was not verified against the DNA. Germline V gene lookup returns CDR1 LGHNA and CDR2 YNFKEQ. Including both end residues, the CDR3 is 16 amino acids long. The chain's CDR3 is CASSQVIRVGGELFFF.

This clonotype was seen only a few times. The chain is built from TRBV12-3 or TRBV12-4 and TRBJ2-5; perhaps TRBD2 as D (5 bases). Trimming pared 2 bases from V and 5 bases from J, leaving 12 bases between. The CDR3 is made up of 14 amino acids. The DNA for the CDR3 is TGTGCCAGCAGTTTACTTCGGGGTCCGGAGACCCAGTACTTC. This codes for CASSLLRGPETQYF.

V usage is TRBV4-3 and J usage is TRBJ2-1; D call uncertain. From germline, CDR1 is LGHNA and CDR2 YSLEER. This CDR3 comprises 17 residues. V was trimmed by 2 bases and J by 6 bases, leaving 20 bases between them. CDR3 DNA sequence: TGCGCCAGCAGCCAACCCTTTGGGCTAGGCTCTAGCAATGAGCAGTTCTTC. Protein sequence: CASSQPFGLGSSNEQFF.

The chain is built from TRBV5-6 and TRBJ2-7; no definite D call. The germline gives CDR1 SGHDT, CDR2 YYEEEE. V was trimmed by 4 bases and J by 3 bases, leaving 14 bases between them. This CDR3 spans 14 amino acids. The chain's CDR3 is CASSPAGRHYEQYV. DNA of the CDR3: TGTGCCAGCAGCCCGGCCGGGCGCCACTACGAGCAGTACGTC.

This chain joins TRBV6-5 and TRBJ2-7; 7 nucleotides match TRBD1. This CDR3 contains 14 residues. CDR1 MNHEY and CDR2 SVGAGI come from the germline V gene. Trimming at V came to 6 bases and at J to 4 bases, leaving 9 bases not matched to a gene. The DNA of the CDR3 is TGTGCCAGCAGCCGTACCGCGACAGGGTACGAGCAGTACGTC. Amino acid sequence: CASSRTATGYEQYV.

There are a few counts of this clonotype. At one boundary the junction diverges from the germline segment, which might be a read error. The V call is TRBV7-7, the J call TRBJ2-3; D gene ambiguous. This CDR3 region has 15 residues. In germline, CDR1 is SSHAT, CDR2 FNYEAQ (reference sequence). The DNA of the CDR3 is TGTGCTAGCAGCTTGGCCCTAGGTGGCCCAGATACGCAGTATTTT. It yields the protein CASSLALGGPDTQYF.

This clonotype has a handful of counts. The chain couples TRBV7-8 to TRBJ2-5; D not resolved. Per the germline V gene, CDR1 is SGHVS and CDR2 is FQNEAQ. The V gene lost 0 bases and the J gene lost 3 bases, with 23 bases spanning the gap. This CDR3 has 19 residues. CDR3 residues: CASSLAVPGLVKWEETQYF. CDR3 DNA: TGTGCCAGCAGCTTAGCGGTTCCAGGCCTAGTCAAATGGGAAGAGACCCAGTACTTC.

The gene calls are TRBV6-6 and TRBJ2-1, with a possible D match to TRBD2 (6 bases). Germline values: CDR1 MNHNY, CDR2 SVGAGI (reference sequence). V lost 5 bases and J lost 7, with 18 bases in between. This CDR3 contains 15 residues. DNA of the CDR3: TGTGCCAGCAGTGAACCCGGGACTGGGGGTAATGAGCAGTTCTTC. Residues: CASSEPGTGGNEQFF.

This sequence joins TRBV6-5 and TRBJ1-5, with D perhaps matching TRBD1 (5 bases). The CDR3 runs 14 residues. Trimming left V 5 bases short and J 9 bases short, with 17 bases between. From germline, CDR1 is MNHEY and CDR2 SVGAGI. The CDR3, as DNA: TGTGCCAGCAGTGTTACTGGGGGAGCTGGGCCCCAGCATTTT. Protein sequence: CASSVTGGAGPQHF.

The rearrangement joins TRBV25-1 to TRBJ2-3; D remains ambiguous. This CDR3 is 14 amino acids long. Germline assignment: CDR1 MGHDK and CDR2 SYGVNS. Deletions cut 3 bases from V and 1 base from J, with 8 bases between. This CDR3 is CASSDREGTDTQYF. As DNA, the CDR3 is TGTGCCAGCAGTGATCGTGAGGGCACAGATACGCAGTATTTT.

A few counts support this clonotype. The chain combines TRBV12-3 or TRBV12-4 with TRBJ1-2; D possibly corresponds to TRBD1 (6 bases). The V gene lost 5 bases and the J gene lost 2 bases, with 15 bases spanning the gap. The CDR3 contains 15 residues. The CDR3 region has the DNA TGTGCCAGCAGTCCCCGGGGGGCTCCGAACTATGGCTACACCTTC. Translating it yields CASSPRGAPNYGYTF.

The chain links TRBV7-2 to TRBJ2-1; D is undetermined. Deletions cut 0 bases from V and 2 bases from J, with 11 bases between. Germline CDR1 reads SGHTA; CDR2 reads FQGNSA. The CDR3 runs 16 residues. The CDR3 region is CASSLARHPPYNEQFF. The CDR3 DNA sequence: TGTGCCAGCAGCTTAGCGCGACATCCCCCCTACAATGAGCAGTTCTTC.

This clonotype was counted many times. The chain links TRBV9 to TRBJ1-2; D not resolved. The V gene's germline CDR1 is SGDLS and CDR2 YYNGEE. CDR3 length: 16 amino acids. V was clipped by 0 bases and J by 5 bases, with 17 bases between them. The CDR3 DNA follows: TGTGCCAGCAGCGTAGAATATCCGGAGGGCCGTTATGGCTACACCTTC. This sequence encodes CASSVEYPEGRYGYTF.

This clonotype was picked up one time. The rearrangement links TRBV5-1 to TRBJ2-3; D gene unclear. The CDR3 extends over 14 amino acids. Germline loops: CDR1 SGHRS, CDR2 YFSETQ. The ends were cut back, 7 bases at V and 4 bases at J, with 16 bases in the middle. In DNA, the CDR3 is TGCGCCAGCGTGACGGGCGAGGTGGCAGATACGCAGTATTTT. Translating gives CASVTGEVADTQYF.

The chain employs TRBV4-1 and TRBJ2-3, with TRBD1 matching 11 bases. The J segment lost 4 bases and the V segment lost 2 bases, leaving 2 bases of the junction unmatched. Germline-derived CDR1 and CDR2 are MGHRA and YSYEKL. The CDR3 spans 15 residues. CDR3: CASSQRDRGADTQYF. CDR3 DNA sequence: TGCGCCAGCAGCCAACGGGACAGGGGGGCAGATACGCAGTATTTT.

This clonotype was counted only a few times. The chain joins TRBV5-1 to TRBJ2-1, with 12 bases identical to TRBD1. This CDR3 has 17 amino acids. V lost 4 bases and J lost 6; bases outside the gene matches: 11. CDR1 is SGHRS and CDR2 is YFSETQ in the germline V gene. CDR3 sequence: CASSPRGTGGHSNEQFF. The CDR3 nucleotides read TGCGCCAGCAGCCCTAGGGGGACAGGGGGCCACTCCAATGAGCAGTTCTTC.

The J gene is TRBJ1-2, the V gene TRBV7-9, with D perhaps matching TRBD1 (5 bases). This CDR3 comprises 14 residues. Germline V lookup: CDR1 SEHNR, CDR2 FQNEAQ (reference sequence). Deletions cut 3 bases from V and 3 bases from J, with 11 bases between. The CDR3 DNA reads TGTGCCAGCAGCTTCCGGGGGGGAGACTATGGCTACACCTTC. Its translation is CASSFRGGDYGYTF.

This clonotype was found a few times. V usage is TRBV20-1 and J usage is TRBJ2-3, with 8 nucleotides matching TRBD1. J was trimmed by 7 bases and V by 5 bases; bases with no gene match: 8. This CDR3 is built from 13 residues. CDR1 and CDR2 (germline): DFQATT, SNEGSKA (reference sequence). For the CDR3, the DNA is TGCAGTGCTGGATGGACAGGGACAAATACGCAGTATTTT. Translated: CSAGWTGTNTQYF.

This clonotype was recorded a few times. This rearrangement joins TRBV6-2 or TRBV6-3 to TRBJ1-1; TRBD1 matches 8 bases. The ends lost 6 bases at V and 3 bases at J; junction bases unmatched: 6. The CDR3 has 14 amino acids. In germline, CDR1 is MNHEY, CDR2 SVGEGT. As DNA, the CDR3 is TGTGCCAGCAGACCGACAGGGGAGCACACTGAAGCTTTCTTT. Translation: CASRPTGEHTEAFF.

This clonotype has more than one count but fewer than ten. Here the CDR3 DNA reads TGTGCCTGGATGAAGAACCCAGGGTCCTCTGGAAACACCATATATTTT. It codes for CAWMKNPGSSGNTIYF. The chain carries TRBV30 and TRBJ1-3, with a tentative D call TRBD1 (5 bases). Trimming pared 4 bases from V and 0 bases from J, leaving 16 bases between. The CDR3 covers 16 residues. The germline gives CDR1 GTSNPN, CDR2 SVGIG (reference sequence).

The CDR3 protein is CASRQASGNTIYF. CDR3 coding DNA: TGTGCCAGCAGACAGGCCTCTGGAAACACCATATATTTT. V gene TRBV28 combines with J gene TRBJ1-3; TRBD1 is a possible D gene (5 bases). Germline CDR1 reads MDHEN; CDR2 reads SYDVKM. V was cut by 6 bases and J by 0 bases, with 6 bases left in between. The CDR3 runs to 13 residues.

This clonotype was seen a few times. The genes are TRBV30 and TRBJ1-2; no reliable D call. This CDR3 comprises 12 residues. Germline CDR1 reads GTSNPN; CDR2 reads SVGIG (reference sequence). Trimming stripped 0 bases from V and 4 bases from J, with 6 bases between. CDR3 bases: TGTGCCTGGAGTGTCGGGCCCTATGGCTACACCTTC. This gives the protein CAWSVGPYGYTF.

This chain connects TRBV27 to TRBJ2-7; 8 bases line up with TRBD1. The V segment lost 3 bases and the J segment 2 bases; nucleotides outside the gene matches: 3. CDR1 and CDR2 (germline): MNHEY, SMNVEV (reference sequence). CDR3 size: 14 residues. CDR3 bases: TGTGCCAGCAGTTTTCAGGGGGCCCCCTACGAGCAGTACTTC. This codes for CASSFQGAPYEQYF.

This clonotype was observed a few times. This chain links TRBV10-2 with TRBJ2-3; 8 bases fit TRBD2. CDR1 is WSHSY and CDR2 is SAAADI in the germline V gene. The junction had 4 bases not matched to a gene; V was cut back by 3 bases and J by 2 bases. CDR3 size: 15 residues. The CDR3 sequence: CASSELAVATDTQYF. DNA for the CDR3: TGCGCCAGCAGTGAACTAGCGGTGGCCACAGATACGCAGTATTTT.